The next 19 T cell receptor beta chains were all read from a single sample in a study of blood T cell repertoires in COVID-19. TCRdb's table, derived via immunoSEQ multiplex PCR, lists solely in-frame clones and lacks some. The sample includes about 200,000 clones, around 79% of them seen just once. The sequenced sample was peripheral blood. Receptors originate from a woman between 35 and 50 years old with COVID-19, enrolled during active disease.

DNA of the CDR3: TGTGCCAGCAGCCCCCCAATAGATACGCAGTATTTT. Amino acids: CASSPPIDTQYF. The chain recombines TRBV7-8 with TRBJ2-3, with unresolved D. Germline CDR1 reads SGHVS; CDR2 reads FQNEAQ. V was shortened by 5 bases and J by 5 bases, with 8 bases between the two germline ends. The CDR3 spans 12 residues.

The chain joins TRBV10-3 to TRBJ2-7, with 10 nucleotides matching TRBD1. CDR3 length equals 14 residues. Germline CDR1 reads ENHRY; CDR2 reads SYGVKD. The ends lost 2 bases at V and 6 bases at J; junction bases unmatched: 4. The CDR3 spells CAISEDRGRVEQYF. As DNA, the CDR3 is TGTGCCATCAGTGAGGACAGGGGGCGCGTCGAGCAGTACTTC.

The rearrangement joins TRBV19 to TRBJ1-2; maybe TRBD1 (5 bases). The CDR3 length is 14 residues. V gave up 5 bases and J gave up 5 bases, with 15 bases separating them. CDR1 and CDR2 from the germline V gene are LNHDA and SQIVND (reference sequence). The CDR3 DNA reads TGTGCCAGTAGTGAAGGGGTCGGACCTTATGGCTACACCTTC. The encoded protein is CASSEGVGPYGYTF. The entire variable domain, with the rest obtained from reference TRBV19 and TRBJ1-2, is as follows: DGGITQSPKYLFRKEGQNVTLSCEQNLNHDAMYWYRQDPGQGLRLIYYSQIVNDFQKGDIAEGYSVSREKKESFPLTVTSAQKNPTAFYLCASSEGVGPYGYTFGSGTRLTVV.

The chain employs TRBV10-1 and TRBJ2-7; tentative D call: TRBD1 (6 bases). V dropped 7 bases and J dropped 4 bases, with 8 bases sitting between them. The length of the CDR3 is 11 residues. In germline, CDR1 is WNHNN, CDR2 SYGVQD (reference sequence). This CDR3 reads CASTDRYEQYF. The CDR3 nucleotides are TGCGCCAGCACTGACAGGTACGAGCAGTACTTC.

J is TRBJ2-6 and V is TRBV6-6; 8 bases line up with TRBD2. The CDR3 is made up of 19 amino acids. The germline gives CDR1 MNHNY, CDR2 SVGAGI (reference sequence). V shed 5 bases and J 0 bases; nucleotides not matched to a gene: 12. CDR3 DNA: TGTGCCAGCAGTCCCCTCCGGGGGGGCATTAGCTCTGGGGCCAACGTCCTGACTTTC. Its translation: CASSPLRGGISSGANVLTF.

This clone was observed a few times. The chain uses TRBV7-2 and TRBJ1-1; tentative D call: TRBD1 (5 bases). Germline assignment: CDR1 SGHTA and CDR2 FQGNSA. CDR3 size: 13 residues. V was pared by 4 bases and J by 6 bases, with 12 bases between. In DNA form, the CDR3 reads TGTGCCAGCAGCTGGGCAGGGTTCCCTGAAGCTTTCTTT. Translation: CASSWAGFPEAFF. Full variable domain (outside the CDR3, taken from reference TRBV7-2 and TRBJ1-1): GAGVSQSPSNKVTEKGKDVELRCDPISGHTALYWYRQSLGQGLEFLIYFQGNSAPDKSGLPSDRFSAERTGGSVSTLTIQRTQQEDSAVYLCASSWAGFPEAFFGQGTRLTVV.

V usage is TRBV5-1 and J usage is TRBJ2-3, with TRBD2 identical over 12 bases. Trimming removed 3 bases from V and 2 bases from J; junction bases left unmatched: 22. The CDR3 runs to 22 residues. The germline CDR1 and CDR2 sequences are SGHRS and YFSETQ. CDR3 sequence reads: CASSSPSSLAGGRLSFTDTQYF. DNA for the CDR3: TGCGCCAGCAGCTCCCCCTCCTCACTAGCGGGGGGCCGACTTTCATTCACAGATACGCAGTATTTT.

V usage is TRBV27 and J usage is TRBJ2-6, with 7 positions matching TRBD2. The CDR3 is 19 amino acids. Germline CDR1 MNHEY, CDR2 SMNVEV (reference sequence). After removal of 2 bases from V and 0 bases from J, the junction contained 10 bases not matched to a gene. In DNA, the CDR3 is TGTGCCAGCAGTTTAAGGGCTAGCGGTATCCCCTCTGGGGCCAACGTCCTGACTTTC. As protein: CASSLRASGIPSGANVLTF.

The gene calls are TRBV19 and TRBJ2-4; 7 nucleotides match TRBD1. Germline CDR1 is LNHDA and CDR2 is SQIVND (reference sequence). The CDR3 has 16 residues. Trimming at V came to 4 bases and at J to 6 bases, leaving 12 bases not matched to a gene. CDR3 protein: CASSTNRDSRGNIQYF. CDR3 bases: TGTGCCAGTAGTACGAACCGGGACAGCCGGGGAAACATTCAGTACTTC.

The CDR3 region has the DNA TGTGCCTGCCGGCGGGGCTCGGGCACCGGGGAGCTGTTTTTT. Translation: CACRRGSGTGELFF. The V and J genes are TRBV30 and TRBJ2-2; TRBD2 is a possible D gene (6 bases). Between the trimmed V and J ends, which lost 6 bases and 4 bases, there was a span of 15 bases. CDR1 is GTSNPN and CDR2 is SVGIG in the germline V gene (reference sequence). This CDR3 comprises 14 residues.

This clone showed up just a few times. The V call is TRBV30, the J call TRBJ2-5; D unresolved. Trimming took 5 bases from V and 2 from J, leaving 12 bases between them. Germline CDR1 is GTSNPN and CDR2 is SVGIG (reference sequence). The CDR3 totals 13 residues. The CDR3 region has the DNA TGTGCCTGGGGCTACAGTTTACAAGAGACCCAGTACTTC. Protein product: CAWGYSLQETQYF.

The chain is built from TRBV5-1 and TRBJ2-5; tentative D call: TRBD1 (6 bases). Trimming pared 4 bases from V and 3 bases from J, leaving 10 bases between. Germline-derived CDR1 and CDR2 are SGHRS and YFSETQ. This CDR3 contains 13 residues. The CDR3 is CASSATGKETQYF. The CDR3 nucleotides read TGCGCCAGCAGCGCAACAGGGAAAGAGACCCAGTACTTC.

J is TRBJ2-1 and V is TRBV11-2, with 12 bases fitting TRBD2. Germline V lookup: CDR1 SGHAT, CDR2 FQNNGV. J lost 12 bases, V lost 5 bases, and 5 bases had no gene match. The CDR3 runs to 13 residues. DNA of the CDR3: TGTGCCAGCAGCATGACTAGCGGGAGAAGGCAGTTCTTC. This gives the protein CASSMTSGRRQFF.

This clone appeared a few times. The chain employs TRBV25-1 and TRBJ1-6; D gene unclear. Germline V gene lookup returns CDR1 MGHDK and CDR2 SYGVNS. CDR3 length equals 15 residues. The V end lost 5 bases, the J end lost 3 bases, and 11 bases lay between the germline ends. The CDR3 loop is CASSPPGRYNSPLHF. The DNA for the CDR3 is TGTGCCAGCAGTCCTCCGGGTCGCTATAATTCACCCCTCCACTTT.

This chain joins TRBV5-1 and TRBJ2-7, with D maybe TRBD2 (6 bases). Looked up from germline, CDR1 is SGHRS and CDR2 is YFSETQ. CDR3 length: 15 amino acids. The V end was cut by 3 bases, the J end by 3 bases, with 16 bases between. CDR3 sequence: CASSWGTERLYEQYF. The CDR3, as DNA: TGCGCCAGCAGCTGGGGGACTGAAAGACTCTACGAGCAGTACTTC.

This rearrangement joins TRBV18 to TRBJ1-5, with TRBD1 identical over 7 bases. The CDR3 has 14 residues. V shed 5 bases, J shed 5 bases, and the junction held 6 bases outside the gene matches. Germline V gene data show CDR1 as KGHSH and CDR2 as LQKENI. For the CDR3, the DNA is TGTGCCAGCTCAGACAGTGACAGGGATCAGCCCCAGCATTTT. Its translation: CASSDSDRDQPQHF.

This CDR3 reads CASIIQGSTEAFF. The CDR3 DNA follows: TGTGCCAGCATAATACAGGGATCCACTGAAGCTTTCTTT. The chain carries TRBV6-5 and TRBJ1-1; tentative D call: TRBD1 (6 bases). The V gene's germline CDR1 is MNHEY and CDR2 SVGAGI. Between the trimmed V and J ends, which lost 7 bases and 4 bases, there was a span of 13 bases. The CDR3 loop spans 13 amino acids.

The J gene is TRBJ2-7, the V gene TRBV14; tentatively, D is TRBD1 (5 bases). Trimming cost V 6 bases and J 5 bases, with 17 bases left between them. CDR1 and CDR2 (germline): SGHDN, FVKESK. The CDR3 extends over 14 amino acids. The CDR3: CASRTGLQGDEQYF. As DNA, the CDR3 is TGTGCCAGCAGAACCGGCTTGCAGGGCGACGAGCAGTACTTC.

The chain is built from TRBV4-1 and TRBJ2-7; TRBD1 aligns across 12 bases. There are 18 residues in the CDR3. The V gene's germline CDR1 is MGHRA and CDR2 YSYEKL. The junction had 11 bases not matched to a gene; V was cut back by 1 base and J by 4 bases. CDR3 loop: CASSQGSGVGQGAYEQYF. The CDR3 DNA reads as TGCGCCAGCAGCCAAGGGAGTGGGGTGGGACAGGGGGCTTACGAGCAGTACTTC.